These 18 T cell receptor beta chains originate from one sample sequenced in a study of cytomegalovirus exposure and HLA in healthy donors. PCR employed 60 Vbeta and 13 Jbeta primers. Method: immunoSEQ multiplex PCR; TCRdb's copy keeps in-frame clones and lacks some. This table has about 110,000 clones, roughly 80% appearing once. Sequencing was carried out using PBMCs. These receptors originate from a woman in her twenties or thirties in good health and CMV-seropositive.

The V call is TRBV9, the J call TRBJ1-2; 9 bases line up with TRBD1. Trimming at V came to 2 bases and at J to 3 bases, leaving 2 bases not matched to a gene. Per germline, CDR1 SGDLS and CDR2 YYNGEE. The CDR3 extends over 14 amino acids. CDR3 in DNA: TGTGCCAGCAGCGTCCGGGACAGGGACTATGGCTACACCTTC. Encoded protein: CASSVRDRDYGYTF.

The chain carries TRBV6-5 and TRBJ1-2; 7 bases line up with TRBD1. The ends lost 6 bases at V and 3 bases at J; junction bases unmatched: 7. The length of the CDR3 is 14 residues. Per germline, CDR1 MNHEY and CDR2 SVGAGI. The CDR3 region has the DNA TGTGCCAGCAGCCCCGGAGGGGGCGACTATGGCTACACCTTC. Protein sequence: CASSPGGGDYGYTF.

The V gene is TRBV30, the J gene TRBJ1-2; a weak D match, TRBD1 (5 bases). The CDR3 has 14 residues. With 0 bases removed from V and 4 bases from J, the gap between germline ends came to 12 bases. Germline CDR1 is GTSNPN and CDR2 is SVGIG (reference sequence). CDR3 bases: TGTGCCTGGAGTGTAGATAGGGGTGGCTATGGCTACACCTTC. Amino acids: CAWSVDRGGYGYTF.

Remarks on this clone: Relative to the germline gene, one junction end is altered; a read error may explain this. The V call is TRBV9, the J call TRBJ2-7, with 8 bases identical to TRBD2. This CDR3 is built from 14 residues. Germline V CDR1 and CDR2: SGDLS, YYNGEE. The CDR3 here is CAGSALADSYEQYF. DNA of the CDR3: TGTGCCGGCAGCGCACTAGCGGACTCCTACGAGCAGTACTTC.

This clone turned up a few times. The chain recombines TRBV6-5 with TRBJ2-7; 8 positions match TRBD2. Looked up from germline, CDR1 is MNHEY and CDR2 is SVGAGI. With 2 bases clipped from V and 4 bases from J, the junction kept 4 bases outside the gene matches. The CDR3 length is 14 residues. DNA for the CDR3: TGTGCCAGCAGTTACGGGACTAGTGCTTACGAGCAGTACTTC. Translating gives CASSYGTSAYEQYF.

The V and J genes are TRBV7-9 and TRBJ2-7; TRBD1 matches at 8 bases. This CDR3 is built from 15 residues. Per germline, CDR1 SEHNR and CDR2 FQNEAQ (reference sequence). V was pared by 5 bases and J by 6 bases, with 12 bases of the junction left unmatched. The CDR3 DNA follows: TGTGCCAGCAGCCCTCGGGGCAGGGGGCCAGGCGAGCAGTACTTC. This sequence encodes CASSPRGRGPGEQYF.

The chain combines TRBV9 with TRBJ2-2, with 8 bases lining up with TRBD1. J lost 6 bases, V lost 5 bases, and 9 bases had no gene match. The V gene's germline CDR1 is SGDLS and CDR2 YYNGEE. The CDR3 is 15 amino acids. CDR3 residues: CASSPAQGAAGELFF. CDR3 DNA: TGTGCCAGCAGTCCGGCGCAGGGGGCCGCCGGGGAGCTGTTTTTT.

V gene TRBV11-2 combines with J gene TRBJ2-1; D perhaps matches TRBD2 (5 bases). V lost 5 bases, J lost 15 bases, and 20 bases lay in between. CDR3 length equals 13 residues. CDR1 is SGHAT, CDR2 FQNNGV, per germline. The CDR3 region is CASSDSGSQFWFF. The CDR3 DNA reads TGTGCCAGCAGCGACTCGGGATCCCAATTCTGGTTCTTC. Variable domain in full (rest from reference TRBV11-2 and TRBJ2-1): EAGVAQSPRYKIIEKRQSVAFWCNPISGHATLYWYQQILGQGPKLLIQFQNNGVVDDSQLPKDRFSAERLKGVDSTLKIQPAKLEDSAVYLCASSDSGSQFWFFGPGTRLTVL.

The chain carries TRBV30 and TRBJ2-1; 9 nucleotides line up with TRBD1. The CDR3 consists of 12 residues. Trimming at V came to 7 bases and at J to 8 bases, leaving 6 bases not matched to a gene. CDR1 is GTSNPN, CDR2 SVGIG, per germline (reference sequence). The CDR3 nucleotides are TGTGCCTTGGACAGGGGATTTGATGAGCAGTTCTTC. It is translated as CALDRGFDEQFF.

V and J are TRBV10-3 and TRBJ1-1; D is possibly TRBD1 (6 bases). The germline gives CDR1 ENHRY, CDR2 SYGVKD. The ends were cut back, 5 bases at V and 4 bases at J, with 11 bases in the middle. The CDR3 totals 13 residues. The CDR3 DNA is TGTGCCATCAGTCAGGGGCGCGGCACTGAAGCTTTCTTT. Encoded protein: CAISQGRGTEAFF.

V and J are TRBV4-2 and TRBJ2-1; perhaps TRBD1 as D (5 bases). The CDR3 is 15 amino acids. Germline CDR1 is LGHNA and CDR2 is YNFKEQ. V gave up 0 bases and J gave up 2 bases, with 8 bases separating them. The CDR3 DNA reads as TGTGCCAGCAGCCAAGAGGACACTGCCTACAATGAGCAGTTCTTC. It codes for CASSQEDTAYNEQFF.

The J gene is TRBJ2-5, the V gene TRBV5-6; possible D gene TRBD1, 6 bases. Germline CDR1 reads SGHDT; CDR2 reads YYEEEE. Between the trimmed V and J ends, which lost 5 bases and 7 bases, there was a span of 15 bases. This CDR3 is 13 amino acids long. The CDR3 protein is CASRASGAATQYF. The CDR3 nucleotides are TGTGCCAGCAGAGCCTCAGGGGCGGCGACCCAGTACTTC.

The rearrangement links TRBV29-1 to TRBJ1-1; D is possibly TRBD1 (6 bases). V gave up 5 bases and J gave up 0 bases, with 10 bases separating them. CDR1 is SQVTM, CDR2 ANQGSEA, per germline. The CDR3 is made up of 13 amino acids. The CDR3 nucleotides read TGCAGCGTTACAGGGCTCATGAACACTGAAGCTTTCTTT. Residues: CSVTGLMNTEAFF.

J is TRBJ2-7 and V is TRBV6-6; TRBD2 matches at 9 bases. The junction had 4 bases not matched to a gene; V was cut back by 7 bases and J by 0 bases. The CDR3 totals 14 residues. Germline CDR1 is MNHNY and CDR2 is SVGAGI (reference sequence). The CDR3: CASNKRGVSYEQYF. The CDR3 DNA reads as TGTGCCAGCAACAAGCGGGGGGTCTCCTACGAGCAGTACTTC.

The chain is built from TRBV5-5 and TRBJ2-7, with 12 bases aligning to TRBD2. The germline gives CDR1 SGHKS, CDR2 YYEKEE (reference sequence). CDR3 length: 17 residues. The trim removed 2 bases at V and 2 bases at J, leaving 8 bases unmatched. The CDR3 sequence: CASSFSLAGGGTYEQYF. The DNA for the CDR3 is TGTGCCAGCAGCTTTTCCCTAGCGGGAGGGGGTACCTACGAGCAGTACTTC.

On this clone itself: A junction boundary mismatches the germline segment, possibly from a read error. The DNA for the CDR3 is TGTGCTAGCAGCCCCGCGACTAGCGGGAATCAGTTCTTC. As protein: CASSPATSGNQFF. V usage is TRBV7-7 and J usage is TRBJ2-1, with 11 bases that match TRBD2. Per the germline V gene, CDR1 is SSHAT and CDR2 is FNYEAQ (reference sequence). CDR3 length: 13 amino acids.

This sequence joins TRBV7-8 and TRBJ2-3; maybe TRBD1 (6 bases). The germline V gene has CDR1 SGHVS and CDR2 FQNEAQ. The germline V and J ends were trimmed by 4 bases and 0 bases, with 20 bases remaining between them. The CDR3 sequence is 18 residues long. The CDR3 region is CASSYPLAGGESTDTQYF. CDR3 nucleotide sequence: TGTGCCAGCAGCTACCCTTTGGCTGGGGGCGAGAGCACAGATACGCAGTATTTT.

The V call is TRBV18, the J call TRBJ2-1, with a tentative D call TRBD2 (5 bases). The CDR3 is 15 residues long. Trimming removed 1 base from V and 2 bases from J, with 9 bases in between. The germline CDR1 and CDR2 sequences are KGHSH and LQKENI. CDR3 nucleotide sequence: TGTGCCAGCTCACCACAGGGAGCCCCCTACAATGAGCAGTTCTTC. Residues: CASSPQGAPYNEQFF. The variable domain in full, completed from reference TRBV18 and TRBJ2-1, reads NAGVMQNPRHLVRRRGQEARLRCSPMKGHSHVYWYRQLPEEGLKFMVYLQKENIIDESGMPKERFSAEFPKEGPSILRIQQVVRGDSAAYFCASSPQGAPYNEQFFGPGTRLTVL.